These 23 T cell receptor beta chains share one sample of origin, sequenced in a study of blood T cell repertoires in COVID-19. Sequencing was performed with immunoSEQ multiplex PCR; in TCRdb, only in-frame clones are kept and a portion is missing. Here the sample spans 150,000 to 250,000 clones, 94% being singletons. Sample: peripheral blood. The receptors stem from a man aged 25 to 40 with COVID-19, enrolled during active disease.

The chain employs TRBV25-1 and TRBJ1-3; D may be TRBD1 (6 bases). V lost 7 bases and J 4 bases, leaving 11 bases between the germline ends. The CDR3 has 13 residues. Germline CDR1 is MGHDK and CDR2 is SYGVNS. The CDR3 DNA reads TGTGCCAGCAACACAGGGACGGGAAACACCATATATTTT. The encoded protein is CASNTGTGNTIYF.

V usage is TRBV7-2 and J usage is TRBJ1-5, with a possible D match to TRBD1 (6 bases). The CDR3 runs to 14 residues. V lost 4 bases, J lost 7 bases, and 14 bases lay in between. Germline V gives CDR1 SGHTA, CDR2 FQGNSA. The CDR3 protein is CASSSGGARQPQHF. The CDR3 nucleotides read TGTGCCAGCAGCTCGGGGGGCGCCAGGCAGCCCCAGCATTTT.

V is TRBV10-3 and J is TRBJ2-7; 8 bases agree with TRBD1. CDR1 and CDR2 from the germline V gene are ENHRY and SYGVKD. Trimming took 6 bases from V and 2 from J; bases not matched to a gene: 12. The CDR3 is 16 residues long. DNA for the CDR3: TGTGCCATCAGAAGCCCGGACAGGGTGTTACCCTACGAGCAGTACTTC. Translated, it gives CAIRSPDRVLPYEQYF.

The V gene is TRBV7-6, the J gene TRBJ2-7, with D maybe TRBD2 (6 bases). The germline CDR1 and CDR2 sequences are SGHVS and FNYEAQ. V shed 1 base and J shed 3 bases, with 10 bases lying between them. The CDR3 is made up of 14 amino acids. CDR3 bases: TGTGCCAGCAGCTTAGAGTTGACTAGCTACGAGCAGTACTTC. Protein: CASSLELTSYEQYF.

The chain has TRBV6-5 and TRBJ1-2, with TRBD1 identical over 9 bases. Germline-derived CDR1 and CDR2 are MNHEY and SVGAGI. The V and J ends lost 2 bases and 8 bases, in that order; junction bases with no gene match: 9. This CDR3 spans 15 amino acids. The CDR3 region has the DNA TGTGCCAGCAGTTACCGGACAGGGGTGGTGGACGGCTACACCTTC. It is translated as CASSYRTGVVDGYTF.

The chain combines TRBV10-1 with TRBJ2-1, with 8 bases identical to TRBD1. Germline CDR1 WNHNN, CDR2 SYGVQD (reference sequence). The length of the CDR3 is 14 residues. V shed 3 bases and J 6 bases; nucleotides not matched to a gene: 4. CDR3 sequence reads: CASSDRGPINEQFF. For the CDR3, the DNA is TGCGCCAGCAGTGACAGGGGGCCGATCAATGAGCAGTTCTTC.

The rearrangement uses TRBV7-6 and TRBJ2-1; 14 bases are a match to TRBD2. Germline V gene data show CDR1 as SGHVS and CDR2 as FNYEAQ. The junction had 2 bases not matched to a gene; V was cut back by 3 bases and J by 4 bases. CDR3 size: 16 residues. The CDR3 sequence: CASSLGTSGGYNEQFF. The CDR3 DNA follows: TGTGCCAGCAGCTTGGGGACTAGCGGGGGTTACAATGAGCAGTTCTTC.

The genes are TRBV29-1 and TRBJ1-1; D is unclear. This CDR3 contains 12 residues. The germline gives CDR1 SQVTM, CDR2 ANQGSEA. The V gene lost 6 bases and the J gene lost 0 bases, with 8 bases spanning the gap. CDR3 sequence: CSVGGMNTEAFF. In nucleotides, the CDR3 is TGCAGCGTAGGCGGGATGAACACTGAAGCTTTCTTT.

The gene calls are TRBV4-1 and TRBJ2-3, with 11 bases fitting TRBD2. The V gene end was trimmed by 3 bases and the J gene end by 6 bases; junction bases not matched to a gene: 5. CDR1 and CDR2 (germline): MGHRA, YSYEKL. This CDR3 spans 15 amino acids. The CDR3 region has the DNA TGCGCCAGCAGCCACTTAGCGGGGGGGGAGGATACGCAGTATTTT. Translating it yields CASSHLAGGEDTQYF.

This clone came up once. V gene TRBV7-9 combines with J gene TRBJ2-7; no firm D call. V was trimmed by 5 bases and J by 5 bases, leaving 13 bases between them. CDR1 and CDR2 (germline): SEHNR, FQNEAQ (reference sequence). This CDR3 has 13 residues. CDR3 residues: CASSAILVHEQYF. As DNA, the CDR3 is TGTGCCAGCAGCGCCATCCTAGTTCACGAGCAGTACTTC.

This chain joins TRBV19 and TRBJ1-5; D is uncertain. CDR1 and CDR2 (germline): LNHDA, SQIVND (reference sequence). Trimming removed 5 bases from V and 0 bases from J, with 8 bases in between. This CDR3 has 14 residues. CDR3 coding DNA: TGTGCCAGTAGTTCACAAAATAGCAATCAGCCCCAGCATTTT. This translates into CASSSQNSNQPQHF.

The chain links TRBV3-1 (or the pseudogene TRBV3-2) to TRBJ1-4; TRBD1 matches at 8 bases. Germline lookup yields CDR1 LGHDT and CDR2 YNNKEL (reference sequence). There are 17 residues in the CDR3. J was trimmed by 10 bases and V by 4 bases; bases with no gene match: 17. CDR3 in amino acids: CASSRGQGGTQGGKLFF. CDR3 nucleotides: TGTGCCAGCAGCCGTGGACAGGGTGGGACACAGGGCGGAAAACTGTTTTTT.

The chain uses TRBV3-1 (or the pseudogene TRBV3-2) and TRBJ2-2; D is perhaps TRBD1 (6 bases). CDR1 is LGHDT and CDR2 is YNNKEL in the germline V gene (reference sequence). V lost 1 base and J lost 3, with 12 bases in between. The CDR3 is 16 amino acids. The CDR3 DNA reads as TGTGCCAGCAGCCAAGTGAACTACAGGGACACCGGGGAGCTGTTTTTT. Protein product: CASSQVNYRDTGELFF.

This chain connects TRBV12-3 or TRBV12-4 to TRBJ1-2; 8 bases fit TRBD1. J gave up 8 bases and V 7 bases, and 6 bases lay outside the gene matches. This CDR3 spans 12 amino acids. CDR3: CASTRQGSGYTF. CDR3 DNA: TGTGCCAGCACCAGACAGGGGTCCGGCTACACCTTC.

This clone was picked up one time. The genes are TRBV9 and TRBJ2-1; 7 bases fit TRBD2. The V gene's germline CDR1 is SGDLS and CDR2 YYNGEE. CDR3 length: 13 residues. Trimming took 4 bases from V and 8 from J; bases not matched to a gene: 6. The CDR3 is CASSSGGLDEQFF. The CDR3 region has the DNA TGTGCCAGCAGCTCGGGGGGTCTCGATGAGCAGTTCTTC.

V gene TRBV10-1 combines with J gene TRBJ2-1; TRBD1 is a possible D gene (5 bases). CDR3 size: 15 residues. Germline CDR1 reads WNHNN; CDR2 reads SYGVQD (reference sequence). V was shortened by 3 bases and J by 1 base, with 10 bases between the two germline ends. The CDR3 here is CASSDSQGSYNEQFF. The CDR3 nucleotides are TGCGCCAGCAGTGATTCGCAGGGTTCCTACAATGAGCAGTTCTTC.

The CDR3 DNA reads as TGTGCCAGCAGCCCTCTCTCGAGTCTCAATGAGCAGTTCTTC. Protein product: CASSPLSSLNEQFF. J is TRBJ2-1 and V is TRBV3-1 (or the pseudogene TRBV3-2); D call uncertain. Trimming cost V 4 bases and J 6 bases, with 13 bases left between them. Germline-derived CDR1 and CDR2 are LGHDT and YNNKEL (reference sequence). There are 14 residues in the CDR3.

The rearrangement joins TRBV6-1 to TRBJ1-1; no clear D. Trimming removed 3 bases from V and 1 base from J, with 12 bases in between. This CDR3 contains 15 residues. Germline assignment: CDR1 MNHNS and CDR2 SASEGT. The CDR3 loop reads CASSDPDIRNTEAFF. In nucleotides, the CDR3 is TGTGCCAGCAGTGATCCCGACATCAGGAACACTGAAGCTTTCTTT.

The V call is TRBV6-5, the J call TRBJ2-5, with D perhaps TRBD2 (6 bases). The CDR3 is 15 residues long. V lost 6 bases, J lost 4 bases, and 18 bases lay in between. Germline V gives CDR1 MNHEY, CDR2 SVGAGI. The CDR3 DNA reads TGTGCCAGCAGCACCGACGGGGTGCGGGGAGAGACCCAGTACTTC. It yields the protein CASSTDGVRGETQYF.

The chain recombines TRBV6-5 with TRBJ1-5; 9 bases are shared with TRBD1. There are 15 residues in the CDR3. V was clipped by 6 bases and J by 3 bases; unmatched bases: 6. Per germline, CDR1 MNHEY and CDR2 SVGAGI. CDR3 residues: CASRDRGSFNQPQHF. CDR3 coding DNA: TGTGCCAGCAGGGACAGGGGCTCTTTCAATCAGCCCCAGCATTTT.

This clone showed up just once. The V call is TRBV5-1, the J call TRBJ2-3, with 10 bases aligning to TRBD2. J lost 4 bases, V lost 0 bases, and 5 bases had no gene match. Germline-derived CDR1 and CDR2 are SGHRS and YFSETQ. The CDR3 consists of 16 residues. Written as DNA, the CDR3 is TGCGCCAGCAGCTTGGCCGGACTAGCGGCGGCAGATACGCAGTATTTT. Translation gives CASSLAGLAAADTQYF.

This rearrangement joins TRBV29-1 to TRBJ1-3, with D possibly TRBD1 on 6 matching bases. V gave up 0 bases and J gave up 0 bases, with 15 bases separating them. The CDR3 is 17 amino acids. CDR1 SQVTM and CDR2 ANQGSEA come from the germline V gene. Here the CDR3 DNA reads TGCAGCGTTGAAGATCCGGACAGCCCCGACTCTGGAAACACCATATATTTT. Translating it yields CSVEDPDSPDSGNTIYF.

The rearrangement links TRBV4-1 to TRBJ1-5; D remains ambiguous. Trimming removed 2 bases from V and 1 base from J, with 6 bases in between. Germline V gives CDR1 MGHRA, CDR2 YSYEKL. This CDR3 has 14 amino acids. As DNA, the CDR3 is TGCGCCAGCAGCCAAATTATAAGCAATCAGCCCCAGCATTTT. Its protein product is CASSQIISNQPQHF.